Reported below is one T cell receptor (beta chain). These data come from a study of CD8 T cells in ankylosing spondylitis. TCRdb passed the 5' RACE reads through MiXCR, listing each CDR3 protein once. The data hold about 300,000 distinct CDR3 sequences, with about 20% observed a single time. The germline V gene encodes CDR1 KGHSH and CDR2 LQKENI. Trimming at V came to 3 bases and at J to 9 bases, leaving 8 bases not matched to a gene. The CDR3 contains 14 residues. The chain has TRBV18 and TRBJ1-5; 7 positions match TRBD1. Sequencing was done on a sample of blood, either unsorted or a sorted T cell fraction (not recorded which). The TCR comes from a female donor with ankylosing spondylitis or in good health (not recorded which). CDR3 region: CASSPRGQLRPQHF. As DNA, the CDR3 is TGTGCCAGCTCACCGCGGGGACAGCTGCGGCCCCAGCATTTT.